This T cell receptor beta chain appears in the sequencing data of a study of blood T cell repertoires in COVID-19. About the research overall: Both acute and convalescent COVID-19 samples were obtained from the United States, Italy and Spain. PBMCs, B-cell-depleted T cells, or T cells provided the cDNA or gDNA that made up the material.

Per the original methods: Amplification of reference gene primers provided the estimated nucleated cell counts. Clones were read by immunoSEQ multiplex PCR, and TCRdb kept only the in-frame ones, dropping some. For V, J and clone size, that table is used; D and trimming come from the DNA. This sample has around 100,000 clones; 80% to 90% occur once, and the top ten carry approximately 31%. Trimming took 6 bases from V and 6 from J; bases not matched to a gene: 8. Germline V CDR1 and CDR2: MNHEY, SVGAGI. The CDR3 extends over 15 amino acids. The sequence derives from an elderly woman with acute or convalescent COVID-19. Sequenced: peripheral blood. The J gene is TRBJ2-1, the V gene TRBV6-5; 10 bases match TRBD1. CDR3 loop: CASRDRDRGLNEQFF. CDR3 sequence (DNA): TGTGCCAGCAGGGACCGGGACAGGGGACTCAATGAGCAGTTCTTC.